This T cell receptor beta chain was observed in a study of cytomegalovirus exposure and HLA in healthy donors. This PCR relied on a set of 60 Vbeta primers and 13 Jbeta primers. The data were produced by immunoSEQ multiplex PCR, yet TCRdb's version contains in-frame clones alone and is incomplete. The profile covers about 180,000 clones, with roughly 85% appearing a single time and about 6.4% taken by the ten largest. This clone has a handful of counts. This CDR3 contains 15 residues. V lost 0 bases, J lost 1 base, and 11 bases lay in between. Germline loops: CDR1 SGHNT, CDR2 YYREEE (reference sequence).

The V gene is TRBV5-4, the J gene TRBJ2-7, with D perhaps matching TRBD1 (5 bases). This clonotype originated in a middle-aged man in good health and CMV-seropositive. The sequencing input was PBMCs. The chain's CDR3 is CASSLGGLSSYEQYF. As DNA, the CDR3 is TGTGCCAGCAGCTTGGGGGGCTTGAGTTCCTACGAGCAGTACTTC.